This passage covers 15 T cell receptor beta chains from one sample sequenced in a study of OX40 agonist ivuxolimab in advanced cancers. Using immunoSEQ multiplex PCR, the repertoire was profiled, and TCRdb retains in-frame clones only, with some absent. The table shows tens of thousands of clones, with approximately 85% occurring only once. The source material was CD4+ or CD8+ T cells sorted from blood, sampled in a trial of the OX40 agonist ivuxolimab. Source of these receptors: an adult with an advanced solid tumor such as melanoma, head and neck, liver or kidney cancer.

This clone has more than one count but fewer than ten. The chain joins TRBV6-1 to TRBJ1-4, with TRBD1 identical over 9 bases. Trimming cost V 10 bases and J 5 bases; bases outside gene matches: 5. CDR1 is MNHNS, CDR2 SASEGT, per germline. The CDR3 is made up of 13 amino acids. CDR3 protein: CATLTGGNEKLFF. The DNA of the CDR3 is TGTGCCACCTTGACAGGGGGAAATGAAAAACTGTTTTTT.

V gene TRBV6-5 combines with J gene TRBJ2-3; D not resolved. The germline gives CDR1 MNHEY, CDR2 SVGAGI. V was cut by 0 bases and J by 0 bases, with 10 bases left in between. The CDR3 sequence is 16 residues long. The CDR3 DNA follows: TGTGCCAGCAGTTACTCGAGTGGGCCTAGCACAGATACGCAGTATTTT. Translation: CASSYSSGPSTDTQYF.

The CDR3 DNA sequence: TGTGCCTGGAGGACAGGGGGCTCTGGCTACACCTTC. It encodes CAWRTGGSGYTF. The chain recombines TRBV30 with TRBJ1-2; 10 bases align to TRBD1. Looked up from germline, CDR1 is GTSNPN and CDR2 is SVGIG (reference sequence). The J segment lost 7 bases and the V segment lost 3 bases, leaving 2 bases of the junction unmatched. The CDR3 is made up of 12 amino acids.

CDR3 sequence (DNA): TGTGCCAGTAGTCCTCGAAGTGTCGAGACCGGGGAGCTGTTTTTT. It yields the protein CASSPRSVETGELFF. The chain is built from TRBV19 and TRBJ2-2; D is undetermined. V was trimmed by 5 bases and J by 5 bases, leaving 15 bases between them. Germline assignment: CDR1 LNHDA and CDR2 SQIVND (reference sequence). This CDR3 has 15 amino acids.

J is TRBJ2-1 and V is TRBV9, with 11 bases fitting TRBD2. Per germline, CDR1 SGDLS and CDR2 YYNGEE. This CDR3 region has 15 residues. The V gene end was trimmed by 0 bases and the J gene end by 8 bases; junction bases not matched to a gene: 4. The DNA of the CDR3 is TGTGCCAGCAGCGTAGGTAGCGGGAGGGGCTATGAGCAGTTCTTC. It translates to CASSVGSGRGYEQFF. The whole variable domain, remainder taken from reference TRBV9 and TRBJ2-1, is DSGVTQTPKHLITATGQRVTLRCSPRSGDLSVYWYQQSLDQGLQFLIQYYNGEERAKGNILERFSAQQFPDLHSELNLSSLELGDSALYFCASSVGSGRGYEQFFGPGTRLTVL.

This chain joins TRBV27 and TRBJ2-2; maybe TRBD1 (5 bases). Germline lookup yields CDR1 MNHEY and CDR2 SMNVEV (reference sequence). The CDR3 sequence is 14 residues long. V was cut by 4 bases and J by 3 bases, with 9 bases left in between. CDR3 protein: CASSWGSYTGELFF. CDR3 DNA: TGTGCCAGCAGTTGGGGCAGTTACACCGGGGAGCTGTTTTTT.

The chain links TRBV30 to TRBJ2-1, with 8 bases lining up with TRBD2. The ends lost 2 bases at V and 10 bases at J; junction bases unmatched: 10. This CDR3 is built from 14 residues. Germline values: CDR1 GTSNPN, CDR2 SVGIG (reference sequence). This CDR3 reads CAWSRGTRLWEQFF. CDR3 DNA: TGTGCCTGGAGTCGGGGGACTAGGCTATGGGAGCAGTTCTTC.

This chain uses TRBV5-6 with TRBJ2-5; tentative D call: TRBD1 (6 bases). Germline CDR1 SGHDT, CDR2 YYEEEE. Trimming removed 3 bases at V and 1 base at J, with 19 bases between. The CDR3 is 17 residues long. The CDR3 here is CASSSITGSKTQETQYF. CDR3 nucleotide sequence: TGTGCCAGCAGCTCAATCACAGGGTCGAAAACCCAAGAGACCCAGTACTTC.

The chain has TRBV2 and TRBJ1-4; perhaps TRBD1 as D (6 bases). The germline CDR1 and CDR2 sequences are SNHLY and FYNNEI. Between the trimmed V and J ends, which lost 8 bases and 6 bases, there was a span of 10 bases. This CDR3 region has 12 residues. The CDR3 here is CASRQVDEKLFF. CDR3 in DNA: TGTGCCAGCCGACAGGTGGATGAAAAACTGTTTTTT.

This clone was observed once. The J gene is TRBJ2-7, the V gene TRBV27; D gene ambiguous. From germline, CDR1 is MNHEY and CDR2 SMNVEV (reference sequence). The CDR3 length is 16 residues. Trimming removed 0 bases from V and 2 bases from J, with 14 bases in between. The CDR3 DNA sequence: TGTGCCAGCAGTTTATCTTCCAGGCGACCCACCTACGAGCAGTACTTC. Its protein is CASSLSSRRPTYEQYF.

J is TRBJ2-7 and V is TRBV30; D is ambiguous. V dropped 4 bases and J dropped 0 bases, with 13 bases sitting between them. This CDR3 has 14 residues. CDR1 and CDR2 (germline): GTSNPN, SVGIG (reference sequence). DNA of the CDR3: TGTGCCTGGAAGGGTGGGCCGCCCTCCTACGAGCAGTACTTC. It encodes CAWKGGPPSYEQYF.

This clone was picked up a small number of times. The chain joins TRBV6-4 to TRBJ1-5; the D is unclear. CDR3 length equals 15 residues. The germline gives CDR1 MRHNA, CDR2 SNTAGT. V gave up 4 bases and J gave up 0 bases, with 10 bases separating them. CDR3 nucleotides: TGTGCCAGCAGTGTAGTAGCCGGTAGCAATCAGCCCCAGCATTTT. Protein: CASSVVAGSNQPQHF.

CDR3 nucleotide sequence: TGTGCCAGCAGGACTCCCTATGAGCAGTTCTTC. Amino acids: CASRTPYEQFF. V is TRBV6-5 and J is TRBJ2-1; D unresolved. CDR1 MNHEY and CDR2 SVGAGI come from the germline V gene. This CDR3 has 11 amino acids. Trimming shortened V by 6 bases and J by 8 bases, and 8 bases separated the two germline ends.

V gene TRBV18 combines with J gene TRBJ1-5, with D perhaps matching TRBD1 (5 bases). The CDR3 contains 16 residues. The ends were cut back, 1 base at V and 6 bases at J, with 16 bases in the middle. The germline V gene encodes CDR1 KGHSH and CDR2 LQKENI. CDR3 loop: CASSPQGLSTGQPQHF. In nucleotides, the CDR3 is TGTGCCAGCTCACCACAGGGGTTGAGTACAGGTCAGCCCCAGCATTTT.

The rearrangement links TRBV4-2 to TRBJ2-1; D tentatively reads TRBD1 or TRBD2 (6 bases each). V lost 7 bases to trimming and J lost 7 bases, with 23 bases between them. This CDR3 has 16 amino acids. Germline values: CDR1 LGHNA, CDR2 YNFKEQ. The CDR3 nucleotides read TGTGCCAGCAACGCTCCAGGGGACTCCCGGACAAATGAGCAGTTCTTC. The encoded protein is CASNAPGDSRTNEQFF.